The clone carrying this T cell receptor (beta chain) was counted many times. Its antigen is unidentified. The library targeted TCRbeta and was prepared with unique molecular identifiers. One entry per CDR3 protein results from TCRdb running MiXCR on the PCR reads. The repertoire holds 200,000 to 250,000 distinct CDR3 sequences, with roughly 8.2% as singletons. This sample was included in a study of T-cell reconstitution after alpha-beta-depleted transplantation in children. Study observations and caveats: At one year after transplant, newly produced T cells mostly accounted for T-cell counts and diversity. Reported findings indicate that, about two months after transplant, alpha-beta T cells came from several hundred expanded clones, which were derived from non-depleted graft cells.

There are 14 residues in the CDR3. V shed 5 bases and J 2 bases; nucleotides not matched to a gene: 4. This rearrangement joins TRBV12-3 or TRBV12-4 to TRBJ2-3, with 7 bases matching TRBD2. The starting material was PBMCs, mostly from graft donor cells, obtained 180 days after TCRalphabeta/CD19-depleted stem cell transplant. The clonotype comes from a male patient between 10 and 17 years old who had a stem cell transplant for acute lymphoblastic leukemia, so the T cells may come from the graft donor. The CDR3 spells CASSPGTITDTQYF. Written as DNA, the CDR3 is TGTGCCAGCAGTCCCGGGACTATCACAGATACGCAGTATTTT.